A single T cell receptor (beta chain) is shown here with its context. Source study methods: Estimates of nucleated cell counts were drawn from the amplification of reference gene primers. Profiled with immunoSEQ multiplex PCR; TCRdb holds only in-frame clones, not every one. V, J and clone size are those of that table, while D and trimming were read from the DNA. The sample holds hundreds of thousands of clones, around 90% seen once. Trimming cost V 5 bases and J 8 bases, with 12 bases left between them. The CDR3 covers 13 residues. Germline V gene data show CDR1 as MNHEY and CDR2 as SMNVEV (reference sequence). This specimen belongs to a study of blood T cell repertoires in COVID-19. Cohorts were based on clinical histories the participants reported. No more than 2 weeks before study entry, exposed participants had met a case of COVID-19.

This sequence was found in a man in his forties or fifties who had been exposed to COVID-19. Source material: PBMCs or T cells enriched from blood (not recorded which). This chain joins TRBV27 and TRBJ2-2; D perhaps matches TRBD2 (7 bases). CDR3 sequence: CASSRGGVGELFF. CDR3 in DNA: TGTGCCAGCAGTCGAGGGGGGGTGGGGGAGCTGTTTTTT.